The rows below give T cell receptor beta chains drawn from one sample of a study of blood T cell repertoires in COVID-19. Generated by immunoSEQ multiplex PCR, the TCRdb table keeps only in-frame clones and is missing some. Here the sample spans approximately 250,000 clones, 75% to 90% being singletons. Sequencing was carried out using peripheral blood. These receptors came from a woman in her 70s with COVID-19, enrolled during active disease. The CDR3 runs from the conserved cysteine through the conserved F or W. D genes are given only for firm matches. Size is omitted from some rows. Given values are once, few, many or a class for expanded clones.

v_call	d_call	clone_size	cdr3_length	j_call	cdr3_aa	cdr3_nt
TRBV28	.	.	13	TRBJ2-4	CASSSTDKNIQYF	TGTGCCAGCAGTTCGACAGATAAAAACATTCAGTACTTC
TRBV9	TRBD2	.	16	TRBJ2-3	CASSPAGSGGLDTQYF	TGTGCCAGCAGCCCAGCGGGGAGCGGGGGGTTGGATACGCAGTATTTT
TRBV5-1	TRBD1	once	15	TRBJ1-5	CASSLWDSSNQPQHF	TGCGCCAGCAGCTTGTGGGACAGTAGCAATCAGCCCCAGCATTTT
TRBV2	TRBD1	.	15	TRBJ2-7	CASRASGTGAYEQYF	TGTGCCAGCAGGGCCTCCGGGACAGGGGCCTACGAGCAGTACTTC
TRBV3-1/TRBV3-2	TRBD1	.	15	TRBJ2-7	CASSPPGDRGYEQYF	TGTGCCAGCAGCCCCCCCGGGGACAGGGGCTACGAGCAGTACTTC
TRBV28	.	.	14	TRBJ1-2	CASSPPGANYGYTF	TGTGCCAGCAGTCCCCCGGGGGCTAACTATGGCTACACCTTC
TRBV7-8	.	.	15	TRBJ1-4	CASSLRMQSNEKLFF	TGTGCCAGCAGCTTACGAATGCAGTCTAATGAAAAACTGTTTTTT
TRBV4-3	.	.	13	TRBJ1-2	CASSLRGNYGYTF	TGCGCCAGCAGCCTCAGGGGAAACTATGGCTACACCTTC
TRBV9	TRBD1	.	14	TRBJ2-5	CASSVVDRGETQYF	TGTGCCAGCAGCGTAGTCGACAGGGGAGAGACCCAGTACTTC
TRBV5-6	TRBD1	once	15	TRBJ1-1	CASSSPGQGGYRAFF	TGTGCCAGCAGCTCGCCGGGACAGGGAGGATATAGGGCTTTCTTT
TRBV7-9	.	.	14	TRBJ1-2	CASSFAGAGGGYTF	TGTGCCAGCAGCTTTGCAGGGGCGGGAGGTGGCTACACCTTC
TRBV7-2	TRBD2	.	18	TRBJ2-7	CASSFVPGLAGGPYEQYF	TGTGCCAGCAGCTTCGTCCCGGGACTAGCGGGGGGCCCCTACGAGCAGTACTTC
TRBV5-8	.	.	15	TRBJ1-4	CASSPRLRAREKLFF	TGTGCCAGCAGCCCCAGACTACGGGCGCGAGAAAAACTGTTTTTT
TRBV7-2	TRBD1	few	15	TRBJ2-1	CASSLTGGIYNEQFF	TGTGCCAGCAGCCTCACAGGGGGCATCTACAATGAGCAGTTCTTC
TRBV9	.	few	14	TRBJ2-3	CASSNYGGADTQYF	TGTGCCAGCAGCAACTACGGGGGTGCAGATACGCAGTATTTT
TRBV5-1	TRBD1	.	16	TRBJ1-5	CASSLEAGGRNQPQHF	TGCGCCAGCAGCTTGGAGGCAGGGGGAAGGAATCAGCCCCAGCATTTT
TRBV6-2/TRBV6-3	.	.	14	TRBJ2-1	CASSYSPSYNEQFF	TGTGCCAGCAGTTATTCTCCTTCCTACAATGAGCAGTTCTTC
TRBV19	TRBD1	many	15	TRBJ1-2	CASSLQGNQNYGYTF	TGTGCCAGTAGTCTACAGGGGAACCAAAACTATGGCTACACCTTC
TRBV6-5	TRBD1	.	16	TRBJ1-1	CASSYYSGQGSREAFF	TGTGCCAGCAGTTACTATTCAGGACAGGGTTCCCGTGAAGCTTTCTTT
TRBV6-6	TRBD1	.	16	TRBJ1-3	CASRTGQMVSGNTIYF	TGTGCCAGCAGGACGGGACAGATGGTCTCTGGAAACACCATATATTTT
TRBV7-9	.	.	14	TRBJ1-2	CASSLMGINYGYTF	TGTGCCAGCAGCTTAATGGGCATCAACTATGGCTACACCTTC
TRBV6-4	.	.	13	TRBJ1-6	CASSTDYNSPLHF	TGTGCCAGCAGCACAGACTATAATTCACCCCTCCACTTT
TRBV2	TRBD2	.	18	TRBJ2-7	CASALLGAGSTFSYEQYF	TGTGCCAGCGCCTTGTTAGGAGCGGGGAGTACATTCTCCTACGAGCAGTACTTC
TRBV24-1	TRBD2	.	17	TRBJ2-1	CATSDRLAGGSYNEQFF	TGTGCCACCAGTGACCGACTAGCGGGGGGTTCCTACAATGAGCAGTTCTTC
TRBV6-1	TRBD2	.	16	TRBJ2-5	CASSAQWGGHQETQYF	TGTGCCAGCAGTGCCCAGTGGGGAGGGCACCAAGAGACCCAGTACTTC
TRBV5-1	TRBD2	.	16	TRBJ2-3	CASSKTSGGATDTQYF	TGCGCCAGCAGCAAGACTAGCGGGGGGGCCACAGATACGCAGTATTTT
TRBV28	TRBD1	.	17	TRBJ2-3	CASSLSYGTGGGNTQYF	TGTGCCAGCAGTTTATCCTACGGGACAGGGGGCGGGAATACGCAGTATTTT
TRBV20-1	.	.	12	TRBJ1-2	CSASTLSYGYTF	TGCAGTGCTAGTACCCTGAGCTATGGCTACACCTTC
TRBV23-1	.	.	14	TRBJ2-7	CATGQVAGHYEQYF	TGCGCCACCGGACAGGTCGCGGGACACTACGAGCAGTACTTC